Listed below are T cell receptor beta chains from one sample, sequenced in a study of radiation and T cells in renal cell carcinoma. Only in-frame clones appear in the TCRdb table, and some are missing; sequencing was by immunoSEQ multiplex PCR. Here the sample spans around 180,000 clones, 88% being singletons. The sequencing here drew on blood, taken from a patient whose treatment included radiotherapy and nephrectomy. Source of these receptors: a woman aged 45-65 years with renal cell carcinoma. The CDR3 runs from the conserved cysteine through the conserved F or W. A D gene is named only where the DNA matches it firmly. Rows give clone size only sometimes, using once, few, many, or a class for an expanded clone.

D gene: TRBD1; V gene: TRBV19; clone size: once; J gene: TRBJ1-2; CDR3 protein: CASSIAAGGNGYTF; CDR3 DNA: TGTGCCAGTAGTATTGCCGCAGGGGGCAATGGCTACACCTTC
D gene: .; V gene: TRBV11-2; clone size: .; J gene: TRBJ2-4; CDR3 protein: CASSLTLAAKNIQYF; CDR3 DNA: TGTGCCAGCAGCTTAACGTTAGCAGCCAAAAACATTCAGTACTTC
D gene: .; V gene: TRBV30; clone size: once; J gene: TRBJ2-5; CDR3 protein: CAWSLSGTWETQYF; CDR3 DNA: TGTGCCTGGAGTCTGTCGGGGACATGGGAGACCCAGTACTTC
D gene: .; V gene: TRBV19; clone size: .; J gene: TRBJ2-7; CDR3 protein: CASRITGSAYEQYF; CDR3 DNA: TGTGCCAGTAGGATAACAGGTTCAGCCTACGAGCAGTACTTC
D gene: TRBD2; V gene: TRBV10-1; clone size: .; J gene: TRBJ2-1; CDR3 protein: CASSRSGGDNEQFF; CDR3 DNA: TGCGCCAGCAGTCGTAGCGGGGGAGACAATGAGCAGTTCTTC
D gene: .; V gene: TRBV7-9; clone size: few; J gene: TRBJ1-1; CDR3 protein: CASNRGLTEAFF; CDR3 DNA: TGTGCCAGCAATCGGGGGCTCACTGAAGCTTTCTTT
D gene: .; V gene: TRBV7-2; clone size: .; J gene: TRBJ1-2; CDR3 protein: CASSLGGGTNYGYTF; CDR3 DNA: TGTGCCAGCAGCTTAGGTGGGGGGACTAACTATGGCTACACCTTC
D gene: .; V gene: TRBV10-3; clone size: .; J gene: TRBJ2-1; CDR3 protein: CAIMSEGGEQFF; CDR3 DNA: TGTGCCATCATGTCTGAGGGGGGTGAGCAGTTCTTC
D gene: TRBD2; V gene: TRBV9; clone size: once; J gene: TRBJ2-5; CDR3 protein: CASSVEGGVGETQYF; CDR3 DNA: TGTGCCAGCAGCGTCGAGGGAGGGGTCGGGGAGACCCAGTACTTC
D gene: .; V gene: TRBV11-2; clone size: once; J gene: TRBJ1-4; CDR3 protein: CASSFVGVNEKLFF; CDR3 DNA: TGTGCCAGCAGCTTTGTCGGGGTTAATGAAAAACTGTTTTTT
D gene: .; V gene: TRBV6-1; clone size: .; J gene: TRBJ1-1; CDR3 protein: CASSEMGRGGSNTEAFF; CDR3 DNA: TGTGCCAGCAGTGAAATGGGGAGGGGAGGGAGTAACACTGAAGCTTTCTTT
D gene: .; V gene: TRBV7-9; clone size: once; J gene: TRBJ2-1; CDR3 protein: CARQLIGTGTNEQFF; CDR3 DNA: TGTGCCCGACAGCTTATCGGGACGGGCACTAATGAGCAGTTCTTC
D gene: .; V gene: TRBV2; clone size: .; J gene: TRBJ2-1; CDR3 protein: CASTLLTGLYNEQFF; CDR3 DNA: TGTGCCAGCACCCTACTTACGGGCCTCTACAATGAGCAGTTCTTC
D gene: .; V gene: TRBV19; clone size: few; J gene: TRBJ1-1; CDR3 protein: CASSPTQNTEAFF; CDR3 DNA: TGTGCCAGTAGTCCGACTCAGAACACTGAAGCTTTCTTT
D gene: TRBD1; V gene: TRBV5-4; clone size: once; J gene: TRBJ1-6; CDR3 protein: CASSSGQLSSYNSPLHF; CDR3 DNA: TGTGCCAGCAGCTCGGGACAGCTGAGCTCCTATAATTCACCCCTCCACTTT
D gene: TRBD1; V gene: TRBV7-3; clone size: .; J gene: TRBJ1-1; CDR3 protein: CASSRDRAEAFF; CDR3 DNA: TGTGCCAGCAGCCGCGACAGGGCTGAAGCTTTCTTT
D gene: .; V gene: TRBV7-9; clone size: .; J gene: TRBJ2-3; CDR3 protein: CASSSRIARDRSTDTQYF; CDR3 DNA: TGTGCCAGCAGCTCGCGAATTGCCAGGGACCGAAGCACAGATACGCAGTATTTT
D gene: .; V gene: TRBV7-2; clone size: .; J gene: TRBJ1-5; CDR3 protein: CASSLAQGRQPQHF; CDR3 DNA: TGTGCCAGCAGCTTAGCACAGGGCCGGCAGCCCCAGCATTTT
D gene: .; V gene: TRBV6-1; clone size: .; J gene: TRBJ2-2; CDR3 protein: CASSEQMNTGELFF; CDR3 DNA: TGTGCCAGCAGTGAACAGATGAACACCGGGGAGCTGTTTTTT
D gene: TRBD2; V gene: TRBV5-6; clone size: .; J gene: TRBJ2-1; CDR3 protein: CASSLVAGAYNEQFF; CDR3 DNA: TGTGCCAGCAGCTTGGTAGCGGGGGCCTACAATGAGCAGTTCTTC
D gene: TRBD2; V gene: TRBV19; clone size: .; J gene: TRBJ2-5; CDR3 protein: CASSKPSRGQETQYF; CDR3 DNA: TGTGCCAGTAGTAAACCCTCGCGGGGGCAAGAGACCCAGTACTTC
D gene: .; V gene: TRBV18; clone size: .; J gene: TRBJ1-5; CDR3 protein: CASSTTTQGNQPQHF; CDR3 DNA: TGTGCCAGCTCAACCACGACCCAGGGGAATCAGCCCCAGCATTTT
D gene: .; V gene: TRBV7-8; clone size: once; J gene: TRBJ2-2; CDR3 protein: CASSPRGLVNTGELFF; CDR3 DNA: TGTGCCAGCAGCCCTCGGGGACTGGTGAACACCGGGGAGCTGTTTTTT
D gene: .; V gene: TRBV19; clone size: once; J gene: TRBJ1-2; CDR3 protein: CASSIASGTYYGYTF; CDR3 DNA: TGTGCCAGTAGTATAGCTTCAGGGACGTACTATGGCTACACCTTC
D gene: .; V gene: TRBV9; clone size: .; J gene: TRBJ2-6; CDR3 protein: CASSPKTGSGANVLTF; CDR3 DNA: TGTGCCAGCAGCCCCAAAACGGGCTCTGGGGCCAACGTCCTGACTTTC
D gene: .; V gene: TRBV9; clone size: .; J gene: TRBJ2-4; CDR3 protein: CASSVAAQNIQYF; CDR3 DNA: TGTGCCAGCAGCGTAGCGGCACAAAACATTCAGTACTTC